This T cell receptor (beta chain) was documented in a study of PD-1 blockade in classical Hodgkin lymphoma. Whole-study findings and limits: Baseline diversity resembling that of newly diagnosed patients was seen in complete responders. Individuals initiating nivolumab under 1 year after ASCT were excluded.

No patient escaped relapse after autologous stem cell transplantation, and brentuximab vedotin exposure varied. The length of the CDR3 is 14 residues. The germline V gene encodes CDR1 MRHNA and CDR2 SNTAGT. About this clone itself: As yet, its antigen is unknown.

Sequencing used immunoSEQ multiplex PCR; TCRdb keeps in-frame clones, though not all of them. The data hold 20,000 or so clones, with around 79% observed a single time. The source of this sequence is a human donor with classical Hodgkin lymphoma. V and J are TRBV6-4 and TRBJ1-3; possibly TRBD2 for D (5 bases). The J call may be wrong; the DNA end is better matched by TRBJ2-2. This specimen consisted of peripheral blood mononuclear cells (PBMCs), obtained before the second cycle of nivolumab. CDR3 region: CASKTDGDTGELFF. The CDR3 DNA reads as TGTGCCAGCAAGACGGACGGGGACACCGGGGAGCTGTTTTTT.